These 14 T cell receptor beta chains came from one sample sequenced in a study of T cells in Graves' hyperthyroidism and ophthalmopathy. Amplification yielded TCR beta CDR3 regions, with RNA transcripts as the source. During a first-round RT-PCR of the TCR CDR3, the HTBI primer set was used. TCRdb fed the multiplex PCR reads into MiXCR, producing one record per CDR3 protein. The sample carries some 400,000 distinct CDR3 sequences, about 19% recorded once. The sample consisted of blood. Receptor source: a woman between 18 and 30 years old with Graves' hyperthyroidism.

This chain connects TRBV28 to TRBJ2-5, with 9 bases fitting TRBD2. The germline gives CDR1 MDHEN, CDR2 SYDVKM. V was clipped by 4 bases and J by 2 bases; unmatched bases: 5. The CDR3 length is 15 residues. As DNA, the CDR3 is TGTGCCAGCAGTTCCCGCGGGGGGGATCAAGAGACCCAGTACTTC. This codes for CASSSRGGDQETQYF.

This chain joins TRBV5-1 and TRBJ2-7, with D possibly matching TRBD1 (6 bases). The CDR3 totals 15 residues. Trimming shortened V by 1 base and J by 3 bases, and 14 bases separated the two germline ends. Germline V gene sequence: CDR1 SGHRS, CDR2 YFSETQ. The CDR3 nucleotides are TGCGCCAGCAGCTTGTCCGGGACAAGACTCTACGAGCAGTACTTC. It encodes CASSLSGTRLYEQYF.

This clonotype was detected ten times or more. The chain has TRBV3-1 and TRBJ1-1, with unresolved D. This CDR3 has 13 residues. Germline CDR1 and CDR2: LGHDT and YNNKEL (reference sequence). The V and J ends lost 4 bases and 3 bases respectively, with 9 bases between them. In nucleotides, the CDR3 is TGTGCCAGCAGCCCCGCGCAGGACACTGAAGCTTTCTTT. Translating it yields CASSPAQDTEAFF.

This clonotype was counted ten times or more. The chain combines TRBV7-6 with TRBJ1-1; D is unresolved. Germline V gives CDR1 SGHVS, CDR2 FNYEAQ. The CDR3 is made up of 14 amino acids. Trimming took 6 bases from V and 4 from J, leaving 15 bases between them. The CDR3 region has the DNA TGTGCCAGCAGTTCTGACACAATGGGCACTGAAGCTTTCTTT. It encodes CASSSDTMGTEAFF.

This clonotype has a count of ten or more. The V call is TRBV11-2, the J call TRBJ1-2, with D perhaps matching TRBD1 (6 bases). Germline CDR1 reads SGHAT; CDR2 reads FQNNGV. The CDR3 extends over 15 amino acids. V lost 0 bases to trimming and J lost 6 bases, with 14 bases between them. CDR3 sequence (DNA): TGTGCCAGCAGCTTAGATGGGGGGCCGGAGAATGGCTACACCTTC. This codes for CASSLDGGPENGYTF. Full variable domain (outside the CDR3, taken from reference TRBV11-2 and TRBJ1-2): EAGVAQSPRYKIIEKRQSVAFWCNPISGHATLYWYQQILGQGPKLLIQFQNNGVVDDSQLPKDRFSAERLKGVDSTLKIQPAKLEDSAVYLCASSLDGGPENGYTFGSGTRLTVV.

The chain links TRBV6-1 to TRBJ1-1, with D perhaps TRBD1 (5 bases). The CDR3 spans 11 residues. V was shortened by 8 bases and J by 3 bases, with 7 bases between the two germline ends. CDR1 is MNHNS, CDR2 SASEGT, per germline. The CDR3, as DNA: TGTGCCAGCGGCAGGGACACTGAAGCTTTCTTT. Protein sequence: CASGRDTEAFF.

This clonotype was observed at least ten times. The CDR3 DNA reads TGTGCCAGCAGCGAACAGGGCATGAACACTGAAGCTTTCTTT. Amino acids: CASSEQGMNTEAFF. The chain couples TRBV3-1 to TRBJ1-1, with D perhaps TRBD1 (6 bases). Germline lookup yields CDR1 LGHDT and CDR2 YNNKEL (reference sequence). V lost 5 bases to trimming and J lost 0 bases, with 10 bases between them. CDR3 length: 14 residues.

Many counts were recorded for this clonotype. The V call is TRBV6-1, the J call TRBJ1-1; 10 bases line up with TRBD1. The CDR3 runs to 14 residues. Unmatched junction bases numbered 6, after V lost 6 bases and J lost 5 bases. From germline, CDR1 is MNHNS and CDR2 SASEGT. CDR3 loop: CASRGGQGGTEAFF. The CDR3 nucleotides are TGTGCCAGCAGGGGAGGACAGGGGGGGACTGAAGCTTTCTTT.

The rearrangement uses TRBV2 and TRBJ1-5; D unresolved. The V end was cut by 5 bases, the J end by 6 bases, with 11 bases between. This CDR3 region has 13 residues. Germline V gene sequence: CDR1 SNHLY, CDR2 FYNNEI. CDR3 sequence: CASSQRLSQPQHF. The CDR3 bases are TGTGCCAGCAGTCAAAGGTTAAGTCAGCCCCAGCATTTT.

Many counts were recorded for this clonotype. This rearrangement joins TRBV27 to TRBJ1-5; D possibly corresponds to TRBD1 (5 bases). CDR1 and CDR2 from the germline V gene are MNHEY and SMNVEV (reference sequence). The CDR3 is 16 residues long. Trimming took off 6 bases at V and 1 base at J, with 16 bases between the two ends. The CDR3 sequence is CASRASADRSNQPQHF. CDR3 bases: TGTGCCAGCAGGGCGAGCGCTGACAGAAGCAATCAGCCCCAGCATTTT.

The V gene is TRBV3-1, the J gene TRBJ1-1; 8 bases map to TRBD1. Looked up from germline, CDR1 is LGHDT and CDR2 is YNNKEL (reference sequence). With V trimmed by 4 bases and J by 10 bases, 5 bases remained unmatched. The CDR3 covers 12 residues. The CDR3 DNA reads as TGTGCCAGCAGCCTCCCGGGGACAGGAGCTTTCTTT. Protein: CASSLPGTGAFF.

For this clonotype: At one of its ends the junction is not consistent with the germline gene, which may arise from a read error. The chain links TRBV28 to TRBJ1-3; D is unresolved. Germline V gene lookup returns CDR1 MDHEN and CDR2 SYDVKM. The CDR3 length is 14 residues. The CDR3 region is CASRLYGSGNTIYF. The CDR3 bases are TGTGCCAGCAGATTATACGGGTCCGGAAACACCATATATTTT.

This clonotype appeared a few times. The rearrangement links TRBV30 to TRBJ1-6, with 8 nucleotides matching TRBD1. This CDR3 is built from 15 residues. CDR1 and CDR2 (germline): GTSNPN, SVGIG (reference sequence). V lost 4 bases and J lost 7; bases outside the gene matches: 9. The CDR3, as DNA: TGTGCCTGGACCCGTCTTGGACAGGGCAATTCACCCCTCCACTTT. Residues: CAWTRLGQGNSPLHF. Drawing the rest from reference TRBV30 and TRBJ1-6, the complete variable domain is SQTIHQWPATLVQPVGSPLSLECTVEGTSNPNLYWYRQAAGRGLQLLFYSVGIGQISSEVPQNLSASRPQDRQFILSSKKLLLSDSGFYLCAWTRLGQGNSPLHFGNGTRLTVT.

This rearrangement joins TRBV3-1 to TRBJ1-5; TRBD1 might be the D (5 bases). This CDR3 contains 14 residues. The germline V gene has CDR1 LGHDT and CDR2 YNNKEL (reference sequence). V lost 2 bases and J lost 5, with 10 bases in between. The CDR3 loop is CASSQNGADQPQHF. CDR3 nucleotide sequence: TGTGCCAGCAGCCAAAACGGGGCCGATCAGCCCCAGCATTTT. The full variable domain, in which reference TRBV3-1 and TRBJ1-5 provide the parts outside the CDR3, is DTAVSQTPKYLVTQMGNDKSIKCEQNLGHDTMYWYKQDSKKFLKIMFSYNNKELIINETVPNRFSPKSPDKAHLNLHINSLELGDSAVYFCASSQNGADQPQHFGDGTRLSIL.